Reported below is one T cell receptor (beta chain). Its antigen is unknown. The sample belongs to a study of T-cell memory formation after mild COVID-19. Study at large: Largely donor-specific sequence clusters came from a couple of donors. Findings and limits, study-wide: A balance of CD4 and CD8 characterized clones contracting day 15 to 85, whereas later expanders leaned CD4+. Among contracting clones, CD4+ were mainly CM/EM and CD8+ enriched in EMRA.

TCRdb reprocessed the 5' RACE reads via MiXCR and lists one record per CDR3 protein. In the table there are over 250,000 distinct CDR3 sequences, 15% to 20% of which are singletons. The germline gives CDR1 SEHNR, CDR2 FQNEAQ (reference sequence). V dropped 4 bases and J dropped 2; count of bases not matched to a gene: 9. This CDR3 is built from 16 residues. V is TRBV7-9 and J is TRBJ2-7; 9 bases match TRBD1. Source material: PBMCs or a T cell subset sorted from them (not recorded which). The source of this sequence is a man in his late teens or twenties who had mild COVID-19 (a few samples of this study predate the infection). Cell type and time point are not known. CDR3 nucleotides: TGTGCCAGCAGCTGGCGTTTCGGACAGGGGACCTACGAGCAGTACTTC. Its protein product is CASSWRFGQGTYEQYF.